Listed below are T cell receptor beta chains from one sample, sequenced in a study of beta chain features in type 1 diabetes. Profiled with immunoSEQ multiplex PCR; TCRdb holds only in-frame clones, not every one. The sample carries 400,000 to 500,000 clones, roughly 14% recorded once. The sample was naive CD4+ T cells from blood. The receptors were gathered from a man in his thirties or forties in good health. CDR3s include the opening cysteine and the closing phenylalanine or tryptophan. A D gene is named only where the DNA matches it firmly. A clone size is listed for some rows: how often the clone was seen (once, few, many), or a class if it is expanded.

cdr3_length j_call v_call d_call clone_size cdr3_aa cdr3_nt
15 TRBJ2-5 TRBV18 . . CASSPVPGSQETQYF TGTGCCAGCTCACCAGTCCCAGGATCACAAGAGACCCAGTACTTC
11 TRBJ2-3 TRBV6-6 . . CASSWTDTQYF TGTGCCAGCAGTTGGACAGATACGCAGTATTTT
15 TRBJ1-1 TRBV25-1 TRBD1 . CASIEYTTGSLVAFF TGTGCCAGCATTGAATATACGACAGGGTCTCTCGTAGCTTTCTTT
13 TRBJ1-2 TRBV6-6 TRBD1 . CASSQQGDYGYTF TGTGCCAGCAGTCAACAGGGGGACTATGGCTACACCTTC
13 TRBJ2-6 TRBV5-4 . . CASSSYGANVLTF TGTGCCAGCAGCTCCTATGGGGCCAACGTCCTGACTTTC
17 TRBJ1-2 TRBV28 . few CASSLAGHRNTYYGYTF TGTGCCAGCAGTTTAGCGGGACATCGAAATACTTACTATGGCTACACCTTC
15 TRBJ2-7 TRBV5-6 . . CASSFGPGPDNEQYF TGTGCCAGCAGCTTCGGCCCGGGACCAGATAATGAGCAGTACTTC
14 TRBJ2-2 TRBV5-1 TRBD2 few CASGRETVTGELFF TGCGCCAGCGGGCGGGAGACGGTCACCGGGGAGCTGTTTTTT
13 TRBJ2-2 TRBV29-1 . . CSVGRGWTGELFF TGCAGCGTAGGGCGGGGATGGACCGGGGAGCTGTTTTTT
13 TRBJ1-6 TRBV5-1 . . CASRTDSNSPLHF TGCGCCAGCCGGACAGACTCGAATTCACCCCTCCACTTT
13 TRBJ2-5 TRBV2 . few CASVPLAQETQYF TGTGCCAGCGTCCCCCTAGCCCAAGAGACCCAGTACTTC
13 TRBJ2-5 TRBV2 . . CASSRAGEETQYF TGTGCCAGCAGTAGAGCAGGGGAAGAGACCCAGTACTTC
14 TRBJ1-4 TRBV2 TRBD1 few CASSDRGYNEKLFF TGTGCCAGCAGTGACAGGGGGTATAATGAAAAACTGTTTTTT
13 TRBJ2-7 TRBV29-1 TRBD1 few CSASGGRSYEQYF TGCAGCGCCTCAGGGGGTCGCTCCTACGAGCAGTACTTC
11 TRBJ1-1 TRBV7-2 . . CASSFSVVAFF TGTGCCAGCAGCTTCTCCGTGGTAGCTTTCTTT
17 TRBJ1-6 TRBV2 . few CASSEVRGPTLGSPLHF TGTGCCAGCAGCGAAGTCAGGGGCCCCACGTTAGGTTCACCCCTCCACTTT
15 TRBJ1-2 TRBV4-1 . . CASSQDSSQLYGYTF TGCGCCAGCAGCCAAGATTCGTCACAGCTCTATGGCTACACCTTC
15 TRBJ2-6 TRBV29-1 . . CSVDGSASGANVLTF TGCAGCGTTGATGGCAGCGCCTCTGGGGCCAACGTCCTGACTTTC
16 TRBJ2-5 TRBV18 . . CASSPLPHLGSETQYF TGTGCCAGCTCACCTCTACCCCATTTAGGCAGTGAGACCCAGTACTTC